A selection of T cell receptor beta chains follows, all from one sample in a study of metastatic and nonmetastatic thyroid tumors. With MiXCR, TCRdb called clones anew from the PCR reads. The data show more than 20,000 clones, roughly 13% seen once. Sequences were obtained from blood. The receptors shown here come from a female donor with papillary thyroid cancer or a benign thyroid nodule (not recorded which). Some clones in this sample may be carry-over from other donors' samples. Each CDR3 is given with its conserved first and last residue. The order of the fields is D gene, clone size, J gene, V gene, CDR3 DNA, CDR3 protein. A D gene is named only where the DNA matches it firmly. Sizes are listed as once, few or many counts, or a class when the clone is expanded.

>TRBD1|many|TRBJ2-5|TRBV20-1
TGCAGTACAGCTGGACAGGGGGGGGAGACCCAGTACTTC
CSTAGQGGETQYF
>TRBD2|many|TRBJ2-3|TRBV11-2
TGTGCCAGCAGCCTGACTAGCGGGAGGAGCACAGATACGCAGTATTTT
CASSLTSGRSTDTQYF
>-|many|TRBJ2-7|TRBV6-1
TGTGCCAGCAGTCCGAGCCTAATCCGGGGCGAGCAGTACTTC
CASSPSLIRGEQYF
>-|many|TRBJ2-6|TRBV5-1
TGCGCCAGCAGCACAACAGGGCCCAGCTCTGGGGCCAACGTCCTGACTTTC
CASSTTGPSSGANVLTF
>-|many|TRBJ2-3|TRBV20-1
TGCAGTGCTAGAGCCCCTAGGGATTTCGGAGGAGATACGCAGTATTTT
CSARAPRDFGGDTQYF
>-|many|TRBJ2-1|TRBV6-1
TGTGCCAGCTCAAGCGGGCTCTACAATGAGCAGTTCTTC
CASSSGLYNEQFF
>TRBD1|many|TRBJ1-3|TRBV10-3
TGTGCCATCAGTGACTTACAGGGGTTCGTCCCGATGGCCATATATTTT
CAISDLQGFVPMAIYF
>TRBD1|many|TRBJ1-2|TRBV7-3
TGTGCCAGCAGCCCCGGACAGGGGGGAGCCTACACCTTC
CASSPGQGGAYTF
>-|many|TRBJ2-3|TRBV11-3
TGTGCCAGCAGCATACGGGTAGGGGCCGCGCAGTATTTT
CASSIRVGAAQYF
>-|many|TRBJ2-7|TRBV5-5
TGTGCCAGCACCCCTGAGGGGTTCTCCTACGAGCAGTACTTC
CASTPEGFSYEQYF